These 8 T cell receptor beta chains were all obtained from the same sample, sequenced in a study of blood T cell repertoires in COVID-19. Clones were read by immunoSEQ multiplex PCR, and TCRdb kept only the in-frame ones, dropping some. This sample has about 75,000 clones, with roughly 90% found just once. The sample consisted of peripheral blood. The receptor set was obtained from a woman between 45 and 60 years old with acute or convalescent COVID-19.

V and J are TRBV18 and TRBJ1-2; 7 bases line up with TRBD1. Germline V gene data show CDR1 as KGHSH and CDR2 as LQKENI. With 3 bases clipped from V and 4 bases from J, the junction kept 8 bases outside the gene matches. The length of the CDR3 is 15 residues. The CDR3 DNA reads TGTGCCAGCTCACCCCTAGGACAGGACACCTATGGCTACACCTTC. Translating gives CASSPLGQDTYGYTF.

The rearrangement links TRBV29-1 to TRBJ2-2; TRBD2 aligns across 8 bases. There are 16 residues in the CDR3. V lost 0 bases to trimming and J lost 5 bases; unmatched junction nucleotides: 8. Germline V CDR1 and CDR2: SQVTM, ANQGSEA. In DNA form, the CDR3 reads TGCAGCGTTGAAGATCGGACCCGGGAGGGGACCGGGGAGCTGTTTTTT. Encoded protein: CSVEDRTREGTGELFF.

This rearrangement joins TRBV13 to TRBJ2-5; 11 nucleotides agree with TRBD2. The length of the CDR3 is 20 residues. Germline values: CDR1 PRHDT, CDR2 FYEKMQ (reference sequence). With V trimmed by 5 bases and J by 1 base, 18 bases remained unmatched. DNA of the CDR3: TGTGCCAGCAGCCCGGGTCGAGGGACTAGCGGAGCTATGCCCCAAGAGACCCAGTACTTC. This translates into CASSPGRGTSGAMPQETQYF.

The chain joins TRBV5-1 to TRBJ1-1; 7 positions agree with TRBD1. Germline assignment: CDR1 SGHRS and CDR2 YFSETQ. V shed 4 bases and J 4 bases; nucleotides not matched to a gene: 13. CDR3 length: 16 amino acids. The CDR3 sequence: CASSLLTGSVPTEAFF. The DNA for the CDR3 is TGCGCCAGCAGCCTCCTGACAGGGTCAGTCCCCACTGAAGCTTTCTTT.

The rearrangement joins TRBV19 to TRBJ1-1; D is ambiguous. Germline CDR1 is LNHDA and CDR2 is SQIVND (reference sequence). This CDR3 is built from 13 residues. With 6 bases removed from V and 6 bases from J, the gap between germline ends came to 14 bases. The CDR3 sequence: CASSQGRRAEAFF. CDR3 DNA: TGTGCCAGTAGCCAAGGGAGGCGGGCTGAAGCTTTCTTT.

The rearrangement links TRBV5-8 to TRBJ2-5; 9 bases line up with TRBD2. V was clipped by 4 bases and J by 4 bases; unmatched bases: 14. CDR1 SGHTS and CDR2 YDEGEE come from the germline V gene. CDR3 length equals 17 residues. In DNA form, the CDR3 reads TGTGCCAGCAGCCCACGACTAAAGACTAGCGGAGCAGAGACCCAGTACTTC. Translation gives CASSPRLKTSGAETQYF.

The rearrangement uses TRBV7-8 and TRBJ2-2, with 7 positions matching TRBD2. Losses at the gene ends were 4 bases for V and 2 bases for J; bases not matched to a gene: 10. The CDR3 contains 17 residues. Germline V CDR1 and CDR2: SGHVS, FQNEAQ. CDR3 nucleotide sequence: TGTGCCAGCAGCTCCCAAGGGGCGGGGGTTAACACCGGGGAGCTGTTTTTT. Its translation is CASSSQGAGVNTGELFF.

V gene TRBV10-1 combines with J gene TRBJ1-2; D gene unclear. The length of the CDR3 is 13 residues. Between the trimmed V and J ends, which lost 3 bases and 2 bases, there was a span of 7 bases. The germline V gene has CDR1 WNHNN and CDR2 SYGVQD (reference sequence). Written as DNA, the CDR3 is TGCGCCAGCAGTGAACAGACCAACTATGGCTACACCTTC. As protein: CASSEQTNYGYTF.